The 23 T cell receptor beta chains in this list originate from one sample, sequenced in a study of shared clonotypes between healthy human individuals. Sequencing was performed with immunoSEQ multiplex PCR; in TCRdb, only in-frame clones are kept and a portion is missing. The sample yields more than 1 million clones, approximately 80% seen once. Sequencing was performed on memory CD4+ T cells from PBMCs. Subset described: CD45RA-negative fraction. These receptors came from a man aged 18 to 30 in good health. Some clones in this sample may be carry-over from other donors' samples.

This clone was recorded a few times. The genes are TRBV6-5 and TRBJ1-3, with a possible D match to TRBD1 (6 bases). The germline gives CDR1 MNHEY, CDR2 SVGAGI. Trimming shortened V by 3 bases and J by 3 bases, and 15 bases separated the two germline ends. This CDR3 contains 16 residues. Written as DNA, the CDR3 is TGTGCCAGCAGTTATACAGGGCCAAGCCTTGGAAACACCATATATTTT. Its translation is CASSYTGPSLGNTIYF.

V usage is TRBV5-4 and J usage is TRBJ2-1, with D maybe TRBD1 (5 bases). Trimming cost V 5 bases and J 7 bases, with 13 bases left between them. CDR1 and CDR2 from the germline V gene are SGHNT and YYREEE (reference sequence). CDR3 length: 13 residues. CDR3 protein: CASSQGIGNEQFF. The CDR3 region has the DNA TGTGCCAGCAGTCAGGGAATCGGGAATGAGCAGTTCTTC.

The rearrangement joins TRBV2 to TRBJ2-7, with 10 bases matching TRBD1. Germline values: CDR1 SNHLY, CDR2 FYNNEI. There are 15 residues in the CDR3. V gave up 8 bases and J gave up 2 bases; unmatched junction bases: 9. The CDR3 here is CASLEGTGATYEQYF. The CDR3 bases are TGTGCCAGCCTAGAGGGGACAGGGGCTACCTACGAGCAGTACTTC.

This chain connects TRBV5-1 to TRBJ2-1, with 7 bases matching TRBD2. The CDR3 has 15 amino acids. Germline V CDR1 and CDR2: SGHRS, YFSETQ. The V segment lost 4 bases and the J segment 5 bases; nucleotides outside the gene matches: 9. CDR3 nucleotides: TGCGCCAGCAGCAGCGCAGCGGGAAGCCACAATGAGCAGTTCTTC. Translating gives CASSSAAGSHNEQFF.

The CDR3 protein is CASTEGLANTGELFF. In nucleotides, the CDR3 is TGTGCCAGCACCGAGGGACTAGCGAACACCGGGGAGCTGTTTTTT. V usage is TRBV7-2 and J usage is TRBJ2-2; 8 positions agree with TRBD2. V gave up 7 bases and J gave up 0 bases; unmatched junction bases: 4. The CDR3 runs 15 residues. Germline loops: CDR1 SGHTA, CDR2 FQGNSA.

The V call is TRBV9, the J call TRBJ1-2, with a tentative D call TRBD1 (5 bases). The V end lost 0 bases, the J end lost 2 bases, and 20 bases lay between the germline ends. The CDR3 totals 18 residues. CDR1 is SGDLS and CDR2 is YYNGEE in the germline V gene. The CDR3 protein is CASSVGPVGQGENYGYTF. The CDR3 coding sequence is TGTGCCAGCAGCGTAGGGCCGGTGGGGCAGGGCGAGAACTATGGCTACACCTTC.

This clone was detected many times. This chain connects TRBV29-1 to TRBJ2-2; the match to TRBD1 covers 9 bases. There are 13 residues in the CDR3. Germline-derived CDR1 and CDR2 are SQVTM and ANQGSEA. Trimming removed 7 bases from V and 5 bases from J; junction bases left unmatched: 5. The CDR3 bases are TGCAGCGGTGGGACAGGGTATACCGGGGAGCTGTTTTTT. As protein: CSGGTGYTGELFF.

V gene TRBV2 combines with J gene TRBJ2-3; D may match TRBD1 or TRBD2 (5 bases each). V lost 2 bases to trimming and J lost 5 bases, with 11 bases between them. CDR1 and CDR2 (germline): SNHLY, FYNNEI. The CDR3 runs 14 residues. DNA of the CDR3: TGTGCCAGCAGTGAACGGACTCAGGGAGATACGCAGTATTTT. Protein product: CASSERTQGDTQYF.

The chain employs TRBV10-3 and TRBJ2-3; D is perhaps TRBD1 or TRBD2 (5 bases each). In germline, CDR1 is ENHRY, CDR2 SYGVKD. There are 14 residues in the CDR3. V was trimmed by 1 base and J by 4 bases, leaving 9 bases between them. CDR3 sequence (DNA): TGTGCCATCAGTGAGTGGGGGAGTTCAGATACGCAGTATTTT. This codes for CAISEWGSSDTQYF.

The chain combines TRBV5-1 with TRBJ2-7; 8 nucleotides align to TRBD2. The CDR3 contains 17 residues. After removal of 2 bases from V and 3 bases from J, the junction contained 13 bases not matched to a gene. CDR1 and CDR2 (germline): SGHRS, YFSETQ. In DNA form, the CDR3 reads TGCGCCAGCAGCTTTTCGCTAGTCGGGGGGGAGATCTACGAGCAGTACTTC. Translating gives CASSFSLVGGEIYEQYF.

V usage is TRBV10-3 and J usage is TRBJ2-5; D is unresolved. CDR3 length equals 13 residues. Trimming removed 0 bases at V and 6 bases at J, with 8 bases between. The germline V gene encodes CDR1 ENHRY and CDR2 SYGVKD. CDR3 in DNA: TGTGCCATCAGTGAGTCTAGAACCCAGACCCAGTACTTC. Translating gives CAISESRTQTQYF.

The chain couples TRBV28 to TRBJ2-7; a weak D match, TRBD2 (5 bases). Germline V gene data show CDR1 as MDHEN and CDR2 as SYDVKM. The CDR3 has 14 residues. The V end lost 3 bases, the J end lost 4 bases, and 13 bases lay between the germline ends. CDR3 in amino acids: CASSFLAGAYEQYF. The CDR3 DNA reads TGTGCCAGCAGTTTTCTAGCTGGAGCTTACGAGCAGTACTTC.

To note about this clone: Other DNA variants within this sample encode the same CDR3. This chain links TRBV5-1 with TRBJ2-1; D call uncertain. The germline V and J ends were trimmed by 3 bases and 0 bases, with 4 bases remaining between them. This CDR3 comprises 13 residues. The germline V gene encodes CDR1 SGHRS and CDR2 YFSETQ. The CDR3 nucleotides are TGCGCCAGCAGCTCGAGCTCCTACAATGAGCAGTTCTTC. Its protein product is CASSSSSYNEQFF.

The chain couples TRBV5-4 to TRBJ2-7; TRBD2 agrees at 13 bases. This CDR3 contains 14 residues. CDR1 and CDR2 from the germline V gene are SGHNT and YYREEE (reference sequence). Trimming at V came to 4 bases and at J to 10 bases, leaving 8 bases not matched to a gene. CDR3 residues: CASSLRLAGGIQYF. The CDR3 nucleotides are TGTGCCAGCAGCCTGAGACTAGCGGGAGGCATACAGTACTTC.

A single count supports this clone. V is TRBV9 and J is TRBJ2-5; TRBD1 matches 7 bases. Germline V gene data show CDR1 as SGDLS and CDR2 as YYNGEE. There are 14 residues in the CDR3. V lost 0 bases, J lost 2 bases, and 1 base stayed unmatched. For the CDR3, the DNA is TGTGCCAGCAGCGTAGTGGGACAGCAAGAGACCCAGTACTTC. This gives the protein CASSVVGQQETQYF. Full variable domain (outside the CDR3, taken from reference TRBV9 and TRBJ2-5): DSGVTQTPKHLITATGQRVTLRCSPRSGDLSVYWYQQSLDQGLQFLIQYYNGEERAKGNILERFSAQQFPDLHSELNLSSLELGDSALYFCASSVVGQQETQYFGPGTRLLVL.

This chain uses TRBV5-1 with TRBJ1-1, with no clear D. Germline CDR1 reads SGHRS; CDR2 reads YFSETQ. The CDR3 extends over 14 amino acids. V shed 0 bases and J shed 6 bases, with 12 bases lying between them. The CDR3 loop is CASSLGQGEAEAFF. In nucleotides, the CDR3 is TGCGCCAGCAGCTTGGGACAAGGAGAGGCTGAAGCTTTCTTT.

This clone was detected once. CDR3 sequence reads: CASSVASGPGSGNTIYF. DNA for the CDR3: TGTGCCAGCAGCGTAGCTTCAGGCCCGGGCTCTGGAAACACCATATATTTT. The chain has TRBV9 and TRBJ1-3; D is ambiguous. Trimming cost V 0 bases and J 0 bases, with 13 bases left between them. Germline loops: CDR1 SGDLS, CDR2 YYNGEE. The CDR3 has 17 amino acids.

CDR3: CASAGGLAGREQYF. In DNA form, the CDR3 reads TGTGCCAGCGCCGGGGGGCTAGCGGGCCGCGAGCAGTACTTC. The chain links TRBV28 to TRBJ2-7, with 8 bases lining up with TRBD2. Trimming cost V 8 bases and J 6 bases; bases outside gene matches: 12. CDR3 length equals 14 residues. Per the germline V gene, CDR1 is MDHEN and CDR2 is SYDVKM.

This rearrangement joins TRBV5-6 to TRBJ1-5; 10 bases agree with TRBD1. J lost 2 bases, V lost 4 bases, and 9 bases had no gene match. The CDR3 is made up of 17 amino acids. CDR1 is SGHDT, CDR2 YYEEEE, per germline. The CDR3 coding sequence is TGTGCCAGCAGCAAACGAACCGGGACAGGGGGCAATCAGCCCCAGCATTTT. It yields the protein CASSKRTGTGGNQPQHF. Drawing the rest from reference TRBV5-6 and TRBJ1-5, the complete variable domain is DAGVTQSPTHLIKTRGQQVTLRCSPKSGHDTVSWYQQALGQGPQFIFQYYEEEERQRGNFPDRFSGHQFPNYSSELNVNALLLGDSALYLCASSKRTGTGGNQPQHFGDGTRLSIL.

Remarks on this clone: It is likely a read error: a sequence one base away is far more abundant. The identical CDR3 is also encoded by other nucleotide sequences in the sample. CDR3 residues: CASSQGGTNTEAFF. The CDR3 nucleotides read TGTGCCAGCAGCCAGGGGGGAACGAATACTGAAGCTTTCTTT. V and J are TRBV4-2 and TRBJ1-1; D possibly corresponds to TRBD1 (5 bases). The germline V gene encodes CDR1 LGHNA and CDR2 YNFKEQ. The germline V and J ends were trimmed by 3 bases and 5 bases, with 13 bases remaining between them. CDR3 size: 14 residues.

V is TRBV28 and J is TRBJ1-5; 8 nucleotides align to TRBD1. Germline V gene data show CDR1 as MDHEN and CDR2 as SYDVKM. Trimming cost V 2 bases and J 3 bases; bases outside gene matches: 6. CDR3 length: 16 residues. CDR3 nucleotides: TGTGCCAGCAGTTTACACGCAGGGGGCCACAATCAGCCCCAGCATTTT. Translating it yields CASSLHAGGHNQPQHF.

V gene TRBV11-2 combines with J gene TRBJ2-2, with TRBD2 matching 8 bases. Germline V gives CDR1 SGHAT, CDR2 FQNNGV. V was clipped by 1 base and J by 0 bases; unmatched bases: 1. The CDR3 has 16 residues. The CDR3: CASSLGGLANTGELFF. DNA of the CDR3: TGTGCCAGCAGCTTAGGGGGACTAGCGAACACCGGGGAGCTGTTTTTT.

This sequence joins TRBV13 and TRBJ1-5; D is possibly TRBD1 (6 bases). In germline, CDR1 is PRHDT, CDR2 FYEKMQ (reference sequence). The length of the CDR3 is 20 residues. Trimming left V 0 bases short and J 1 base short, with 22 bases between. CDR3 residues: CASSLGRALLQGASNQPQHF. The CDR3, as DNA: TGTGCCAGCAGCTTAGGCCGGGCATTGTTACAGGGCGCAAGCAATCAGCCCCAGCATTTT.